This T cell receptor beta chain was observed in a study of shared clonotypes between healthy human individuals. CD45RO+ cells and CCR7-negative CD45RA+ TemRA cells were combined as CD8 memory. Trimming left V 2 bases short and J 0 bases short, with 8 bases between. Germline CDR1 reads SQVTM; CDR2 reads ANQGSEA. The CDR3 sequence is 14 residues long. The data were produced by immunoSEQ multiplex PCR, yet TCRdb's version contains in-frame clones alone and is incomplete. This sample has 90,000 to 130,000 clones, with more than 65% found just once. The specimen was memory CD8+ T cells sorted from blood. Subset of the sample: CD45RO+ cells pooled with CCR7-negative TemRA cells. This receptor was identified in a woman aged 25-40 years in good health. The rearrangement uses TRBV29-1 and TRBJ1-3; TRBD1 is a possible D gene (5 bases). CDR3 in DNA: TGCAGCGTTGAATTTGGGACCTCTGGAAACACCATATATTTT. This translates into CSVEFGTSGNTIYF. Supplemented by reference TRBV29-1 and TRBJ1-3, the full variable domain reads SAVISQKPSRDICQRGTSLTIQCQVDSQVTMMFWYRQQPGQSLTLIATANQGSEATYESGFVIDKFPISRPNLTFSTLTVSNMSPEDSSIYLCSVEFGTSGNTIYFGEGSWLTVV.